This entry is about one T cell receptor beta chain. This entry belongs to a study of cytomegalovirus exposure and HLA in healthy donors. The V end was cut by 1 base, the J end by 2 bases, with 14 bases between. Germline V gives CDR1 SGHKS, CDR2 YYEKEE (reference sequence). This CDR3 spans 16 amino acids. PCR primers comprised 60 Vbeta and 13 Jbeta primers. Only in-frame clones appear in the TCRdb table, and some are missing; sequencing was by immunoSEQ multiplex PCR. The table counts 90,000 to 150,000 clones; roughly 3.5% lies in the top ten. Sequences were obtained from PBMCs. The receptor comes from a man younger than 35 in good health and CMV-seronegative. V gene TRBV5-5 combines with J gene TRBJ2-3; a weak D match, TRBD1 (5 bases). The CDR3 loop is CASSLPQGRTTDTQYF. As DNA, the CDR3 is TGTGCCAGCAGCTTGCCGCAGGGCAGAACCACAGATACGCAGTATTTT.